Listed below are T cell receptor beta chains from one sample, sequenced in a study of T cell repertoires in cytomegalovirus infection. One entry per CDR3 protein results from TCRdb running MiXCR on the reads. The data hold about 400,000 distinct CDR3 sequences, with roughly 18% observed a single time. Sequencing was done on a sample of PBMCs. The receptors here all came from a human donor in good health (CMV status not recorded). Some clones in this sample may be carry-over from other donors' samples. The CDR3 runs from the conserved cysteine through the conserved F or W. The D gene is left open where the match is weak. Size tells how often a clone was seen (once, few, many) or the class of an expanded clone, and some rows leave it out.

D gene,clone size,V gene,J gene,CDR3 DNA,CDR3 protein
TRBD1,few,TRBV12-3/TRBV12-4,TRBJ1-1,TGTGCCAGCAGTTTTGACAGGGTAAGGGGTGAAGCTTTCTTT,CASSFDRVRGEAFF
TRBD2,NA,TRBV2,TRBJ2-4,TGTGCCAGCAGTCCCTTAGCGGGAGAGACCAAAAACATTCAGTACTTC,CASSPLAGETKNIQYF
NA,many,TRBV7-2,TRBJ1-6,TGTGCCAGCTCCCTTCGGATCCGGGGATCACCCCTCCACTTT,CASSLRIRGSPLHF
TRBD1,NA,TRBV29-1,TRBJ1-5,TGCAGCGTTGAGGTGTTGACAGGGGGCTTTTATAGCAATCAGCCCCAGCATTTT,CSVEVLTGGFYSNQPQHF
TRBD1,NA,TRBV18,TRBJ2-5,TGTGCCAGCTCACCATCTACAGGGGCTCGAGAGACCCAGTACTTC,CASSPSTGARETQYF
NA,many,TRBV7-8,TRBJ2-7,TGTGCCAGCAGCTTAAACAGGGCGTACGAGCAGTACTTC,CASSLNRAYEQYF
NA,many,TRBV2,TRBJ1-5,TGTGCCAGCAGTGAAGAAAGGGTCTGGCAGCCCCAGCATTTT,CASSEERVWQPQHF
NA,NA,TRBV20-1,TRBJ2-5,TGCAGTGCTCTCGAGGGAGCTCGGGGGGAGACCCAGTACTTC,CSALEGARGETQYF
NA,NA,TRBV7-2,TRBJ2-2,TGTGCCAGCAGCCTCGGGCAATCCATCACCGGGGAGCTGTTTTTT,CASSLGQSITGELFF
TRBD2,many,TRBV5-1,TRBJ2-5,TGCGCCAGCAGCTTGCAGCGGGGGGAGACCCAGTACTTC,CASSLQRGETQYF
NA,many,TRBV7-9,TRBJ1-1,TGTGCCAGCAGGAGGGGTTGGACTGAAGCTTTCTTT,CASRRGWTEAFF
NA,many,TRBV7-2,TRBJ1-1,TGTGCCAGCAGGTTGGCCCTAATGAACACTGAAGCTTTCTTT,CASRLALMNTEAFF
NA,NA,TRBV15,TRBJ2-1,TGTGCCACCAGCAGAGATCTGGACAATGAGCAGTTCTTC,CATSRDLDNEQFF
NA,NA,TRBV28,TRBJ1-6,TGTGCCAGCAGGGTAGGCTATAATTCACCCCTCCACTTT,CASRVGYNSPLHF
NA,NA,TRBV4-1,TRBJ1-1,TGCGCCAGCAGCCAAGAAGGGCCCCCCGGTAACACTGAAGCTTTCTTT,CASSQEGPPGNTEAFF
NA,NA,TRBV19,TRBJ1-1,TGTGCCAGTAGTATAGGACAGGCGGGGACCCTGATGAACACTGAAGCTTTCTTT,CASSIGQAGTLMNTEAFF
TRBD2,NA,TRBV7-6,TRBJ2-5,TGTGCCAGCAGCTTAGTGGCGAGCGGGGGCAATGGCCAAGAGACCCAGTACTTC,CASSLVASGGNGQETQYF
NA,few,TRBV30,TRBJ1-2,TGTGCCTGGACCCGCACTCGGGTAACAGGCGGCTACACCTTC,CAWTRTRVTGGYTF
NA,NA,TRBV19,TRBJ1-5,TGTGCCAGTAGGCAAATAGACAGGTCCGCTCCGCCCCAGCATTTT,CASRQIDRSAPPQHF
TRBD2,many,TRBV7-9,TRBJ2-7,TGTGCCAGCACCCAATTTGAATGGCGGGAGACCGAGTTGTACTTC,CASTQFEWRETELYF
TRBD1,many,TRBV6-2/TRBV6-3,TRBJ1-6,TGTGCCAGCAGAGGAACCGGGACAGGGCTCGATTCCCTCCACTTT,CASRGTGTGLDSLHF
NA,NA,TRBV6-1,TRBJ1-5,TGTGCCAGCAGCACCATATGGGACAATCAGCCCCAGCATTTT,CASSTIWDNQPQHF
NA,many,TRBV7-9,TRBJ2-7,TGTGCCAGCAGCTCCCCGGTGGTGGGCGAGCAGTACTTC,CASSSPVVGEQYF
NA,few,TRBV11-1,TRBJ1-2,TGTGCCAGCAGCTTAAATGGGAACTATGGCTACACCTTC,CASSLNGNYGYTF
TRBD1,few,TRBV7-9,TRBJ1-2,TGTGCCAGCAGTCCTCGGACAGGTGCTCTGGGCTACACCTTC,CASSPRTGALGYTF
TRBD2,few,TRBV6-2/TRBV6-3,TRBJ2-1,TGTGCCAGCAGTTACTCACGAGCGGGAGGGCCGAGCTCCTACAATGAGCAGTTCTTC,CASSYSRAGGPSSYNEQFF
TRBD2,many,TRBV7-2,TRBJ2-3,TGTGCCAGCAGCTTAATTTCTAGCGGGAAGGATACGCAGTATTTT,CASSLISSGKDTQYF
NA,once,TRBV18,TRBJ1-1,TGTGCCAGCTCACCAAGTTTGGGCATCAATGAAGCTTTCTTT,CASSPSLGINEAFF
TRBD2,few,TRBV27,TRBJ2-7,TGTGCCAGCAGAAGGGCGGGAGTGGGTTCCCTCTACGAGCAGTACTTC,CASRRAGVGSLYEQYF
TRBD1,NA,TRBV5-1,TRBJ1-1,TGCGCCAGCTCCTTCGGACCCCTTCAGGGGGCTACTGAAGCTTTCTTT,CASSFGPLQGATEAFF
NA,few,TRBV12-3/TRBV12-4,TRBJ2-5,TGTGCCAGCAGTCGCCTGGGGGTCCAGTACTTC,CASSRLGVQYF
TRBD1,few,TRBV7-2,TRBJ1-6,TGTGCCACAACGGACAGGGCCAATTCACCCCTCCACTTT,CATTDRANSPLHF
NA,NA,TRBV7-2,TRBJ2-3,TGTGCCAGCAGCTCGTTCGATACGCAGTATTTT,CASSSFDTQYF
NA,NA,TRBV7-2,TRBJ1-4,TGTGCAACTCAAATGGAGGAAAAACTGTTTTTT,CATQMEEKLFF
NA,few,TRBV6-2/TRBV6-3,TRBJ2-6,TGTGCCAGCACCCACGAATCTGGGGCCAACGTCCTGACTTTC,CASTHESGANVLTF
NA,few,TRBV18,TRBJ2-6,TGTGCCAGCTCACCGGTCGTGACTGGGGCCAACGTCCTGACTTTC,CASSPVVTGANVLTF
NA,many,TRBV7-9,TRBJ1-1,TGTGCCAGCAGCTTGCCAACGAGGGGCACTGAAGCTTTCTTT,CASSLPTRGTEAFF
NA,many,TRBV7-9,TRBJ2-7,TGTGCCAGCAGCTCTCCAAGAAACGGGTACGAGCAGTACTTC,CASSSPRNGYEQYF
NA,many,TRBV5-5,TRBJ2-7,TGTGCCAGCAGCTTGGGGGGTGTCTCCTACGAGCAGTACTTC,CASSLGGVSYEQYF
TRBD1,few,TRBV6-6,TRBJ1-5,TGTGCCAGCAGTCATACAGGGGGCGAGGATCAGCCCCAGCATTTT,CASSHTGGEDQPQHF
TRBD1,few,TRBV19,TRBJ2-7,TGTGCCAGTAGGGAACAGGGGCCTTCGGACGAGCAGTACTTC,CASREQGPSDEQYF
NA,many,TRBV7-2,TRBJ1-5,TGTGCCAGCAGCCCCCTCGGGCAGCCCCAGCATTTT,CASSPLGQPQHF
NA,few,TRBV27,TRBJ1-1,TGTGCCAGCAGTTTATCAGGGGCGCGGACTGAAGCTTTCTTT,CASSLSGARTEAFF
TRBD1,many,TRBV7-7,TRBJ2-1,TGTGCCAGCAGCGAGGGACAGCTCTCCTACAATGAGCAGTTCTTC,CASSEGQLSYNEQFF
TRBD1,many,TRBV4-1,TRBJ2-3,TGCGCCAGCAGCCAAGGCACGGGACAGCTTGGGACAGATACGCAGTATTTT,CASSQGTGQLGTDTQYF
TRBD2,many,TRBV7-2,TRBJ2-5,TGTGCCAGCAGCTTAGGGCTAGCGGGGGTTGAGACCCAGTACTTC,CASSLGLAGVETQYF
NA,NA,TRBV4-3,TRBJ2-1,TGCGCCAGCAGCCAAGAAACTAGTATCCAGGAGCAGTTCTTC,CASSQETSIQEQFF
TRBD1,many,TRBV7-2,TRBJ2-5,TGTGCCAGCAGCTTACCACAGGGGTCCGGGACCCAGTACTTC,CASSLPQGSGTQYF
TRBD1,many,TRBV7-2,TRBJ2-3,TGTGCCAGCAGCTGGGACAGTTCCACAGATACGCAGTATTTT,CASSWDSSTDTQYF
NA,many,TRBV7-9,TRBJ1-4,TGTGCCAGCAGCTCCCTACGGGGCAGGGAAAAACTGTTTTTT,CASSSLRGREKLFF
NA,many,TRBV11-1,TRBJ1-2,TGTGCCAGCAGCTTAGTGGCCAGTAATCTCTATGGCTACACCTTC,CASSLVASNLYGYTF
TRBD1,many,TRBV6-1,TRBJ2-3,TGTGCCAGCAGGGCGGACAGGGGCGGAGATACGCAGTATTTT,CASRADRGGDTQYF
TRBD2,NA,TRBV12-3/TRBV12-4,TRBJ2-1,TGTGCCAGCAGTGATCCCGGGACTAGCGGGAGACAGAGGCAGTTCTTC,CASSDPGTSGRQRQFF
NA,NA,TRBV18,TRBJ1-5,TGTGCCAGCTCATTGGTGGCGGTGTTGGGCAATCAGCCCCAGCATTTT,CASSLVAVLGNQPQHF